This is a list of T cell receptor beta chains from one sample in a study of blood T cell repertoires in COVID-19. This table comes from immunoSEQ multiplex PCR, and its TCRdb copy is limited to in-frame clones, with some not included. The sample consists of about 42,000 clones, 86% of them appearing once. The specimen was peripheral blood. The receptor set was obtained from a man between 65 and 79 years old with acute or convalescent COVID-19. Both conserved end residues are part of each CDR3. Each record gives: D gene, clone size, J gene, V gene, CDR3 protein, CDR3 DNA. A D gene is named only where the DNA matches it firmly. Only some rows state a clone size, as once, few, many or a class for expanded clones.

>TRBD2|.|TRBJ2-3|TRBV6-2/TRBV6-3
CASSYVAGGRDTQYF
TGTGCCAGCAGTTATGTGGCGGGAGGGCGAGATACGCAGTATTTT
>.|.|TRBJ1-1|TRBV5-4
CASSLARQENTEAFF
TGTGCCAGCAGCTTAGCTAGACAGGAGAACACTGAAGCTTTCTTT
>TRBD2|.|TRBJ2-1|TRBV28
CASSLSLAGPNEQFF
TGTGCCAGCAGTTTGAGTCTAGCGGGCCCCAATGAGCAGTTCTTC
>TRBD1|.|TRBJ1-1|TRBV5-1
CASSLYKGQVSMNTEAFF
TGCGCCAGCAGCTTGTATAAAGGACAGGTTAGCATGAACACTGAAGCTTTCTTT
>TRBD1|.|TRBJ2-1|TRBV18
CASSPPKTGAYNEQFF
TGTGCCAGCTCACCACCGAAGACAGGGGCCTACAATGAGCAGTTCTTC
>.|.|TRBJ2-5|TRBV3-1/TRBV3-2
CASSQTSLQETQYF
TGTGCCAGCAGCCAAACTAGCCTCCAAGAGACCCAGTACTTC
>TRBD2|once|TRBJ2-7|TRBV6-2/TRBV6-3
CASSYPVSGAGVLPYEQYF
TGTGCCAGCAGTTACCCCGTGTCGGGAGCGGGGGTCCTTCCCTACGAGCAGTACTTC
>TRBD2|.|TRBJ2-7|TRBV9
CASSPGRGEQYF
TGTGCCAGCAGCCCCGGGAGGGGCGAGCAGTACTTC
>.|.|TRBJ2-1|TRBV5-1
CASSEFPGLGNEQFF
TGCGCCAGCAGCGAATTCCCAGGTCTCGGCAATGAGCAGTTCTTC
>.|.|TRBJ2-5|TRBV5-6
CASSLVGHPQETQYF
TGTGCCAGCAGCTTAGTCGGTCACCCTCAAGAGACCCAGTACTTC
>.|once|TRBJ1-5|TRBV10-3
CAISESNNQPQHF
TGTGCCATCAGTGAGTCCAACAATCAGCCCCAGCATTTT
>.|.|TRBJ2-7|TRBV5-1
CASSSKGEGPRDYEQYF
TGCGCCAGCAGCTCCAAGGGGGAGGGACCCAGGGACTACGAGCAGTACTTC
>.|.|TRBJ2-1|TRBV28
CASSYQGKINNEQFF
TGTGCCAGCAGCTATCAGGGGAAGATCAACAATGAGCAGTTCTTC
>TRBD1|once|TRBJ1-1|TRBV9
CASSVRTGLPTEAFF
TGTGCCAGCAGCGTCAGGACAGGGTTGCCGACTGAAGCTTTCTTT
>.|.|TRBJ1-1|TRBV6-2/TRBV6-3
CASSYSTRVSTLTEAFF
TGTGCCAGCAGTTACTCGACTAGGGTTTCTACACTCACTGAAGCTTTCTTT
>.|.|TRBJ1-5|TRBV2
CASSDRAGVQPQHF
TGTGCCAGCAGTGACAGGGCGGGAGTTCAGCCCCAGCATTTT
>.|.|TRBJ1-1|TRBV19
CASTLSGSLNTEAFF
TGTGCCAGTACCCTCAGCGGCAGTTTGAACACTGAAGCTTTCTTT